These T cell receptor beta chains were read from a single sample in a study of cytomegalovirus exposure and HLA in healthy donors. The method was immunoSEQ multiplex PCR; TCRdb's version includes in-frame clones alone and lacks a portion of them. In the table there are 90,000 to 120,000 clones, 81% of which are singletons. The sample taken for sequencing was PBMCs. The source is a man aged 30-40 years in good health and CMV-seronegative. The CDR3 runs from the conserved cysteine through the conserved F or W. A D gene is named only where the DNA matches it firmly. A row's size may be missing; if present it is once, few, many or a size class.

DNA	CDR3	size	V	D	J
TGTGCCAGCAGCCGACAGGGTGCGGGGGGACGAACAGATACGCAGTATTTT	CASSRQGAGGRTDTQYF	.	TRBV5-4	.	TRBJ2-3
TGTGCCGGCGGGGGAAGTGGGGCCAACGTCCTGACTTTC	CAGGGSGANVLTF	.	TRBV2	TRBD2	TRBJ2-6
TGTGCCAGCAGTTTTAGTGATAACTATGGCTACACCTTC	CASSFSDNYGYTF	.	TRBV6-5	.	TRBJ1-2
TGTGCCAGCAGCTTATTTACTGGGGCCAACGTCCTGACTTTC	CASSLFTGANVLTF	.	TRBV7-9	.	TRBJ2-6
TGTGCCAGCAGCAAAGGGGCGGGCACTGAAGCTTTCTTT	CASSKGAGTEAFF	few	TRBV21-1	.	TRBJ1-1
TGTGCCAGCAGTTACGATCAGGGAAGGATCACTGAAGCTTTCTTT	CASSYDQGRITEAFF	.	TRBV6-5	.	TRBJ1-1
TGTGCCAGCAGTGACTCGCCGGGGGGCGCCGGGGAGCTGTTTTTT	CASSDSPGGAGELFF	.	TRBV6-4	.	TRBJ2-2
TGTGCCAGCATCTACAGGGGCCGGGGTGGCTACACCTTC	CASIYRGRGGYTF	.	TRBV2	TRBD1	TRBJ1-2
TGTGCCAGTAGCCCAGTTACCCAAGAGACCCAGTACTTC	CASSPVTQETQYF	.	TRBV19	.	TRBJ2-5
TGTGCCAGCAGTGGAGGAACAGGGAACTTCCAAGAGACCCAGTACTTC	CASSGGTGNFQETQYF	few	TRBV2	.	TRBJ2-5
TGTGCCAGCAGTGAACTGCGGTCCTACAATGAGCAGTTCTTC	CASSELRSYNEQFF	.	TRBV6-1	.	TRBJ2-1
TGTGCCTGGATCGAAGGCACAGGGGGTCTCTACTATGGCTACACCTTC	CAWIEGTGGLYYGYTF	.	TRBV30	TRBD1	TRBJ1-2
TGTGCCAGTAGTGGTGGCAACACAGATACGCAGTATTTT	CASSGGNTDTQYF	once	TRBV19	.	TRBJ2-3